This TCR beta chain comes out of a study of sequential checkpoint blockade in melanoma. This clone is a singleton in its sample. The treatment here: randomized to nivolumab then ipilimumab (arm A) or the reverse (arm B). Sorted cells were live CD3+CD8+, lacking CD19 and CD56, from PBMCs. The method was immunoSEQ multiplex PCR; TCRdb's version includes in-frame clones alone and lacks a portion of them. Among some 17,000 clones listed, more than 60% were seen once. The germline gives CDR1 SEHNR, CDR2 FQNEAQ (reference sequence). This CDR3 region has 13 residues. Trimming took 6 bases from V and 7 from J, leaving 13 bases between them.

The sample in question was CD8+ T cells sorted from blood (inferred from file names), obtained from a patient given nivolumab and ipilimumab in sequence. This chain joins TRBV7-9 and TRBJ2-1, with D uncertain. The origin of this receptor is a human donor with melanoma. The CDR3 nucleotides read TGTGCCAGCAGGCCCAGACTCGAGAATGAGCAGTTCTTC. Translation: CASRPRLENEQFF.